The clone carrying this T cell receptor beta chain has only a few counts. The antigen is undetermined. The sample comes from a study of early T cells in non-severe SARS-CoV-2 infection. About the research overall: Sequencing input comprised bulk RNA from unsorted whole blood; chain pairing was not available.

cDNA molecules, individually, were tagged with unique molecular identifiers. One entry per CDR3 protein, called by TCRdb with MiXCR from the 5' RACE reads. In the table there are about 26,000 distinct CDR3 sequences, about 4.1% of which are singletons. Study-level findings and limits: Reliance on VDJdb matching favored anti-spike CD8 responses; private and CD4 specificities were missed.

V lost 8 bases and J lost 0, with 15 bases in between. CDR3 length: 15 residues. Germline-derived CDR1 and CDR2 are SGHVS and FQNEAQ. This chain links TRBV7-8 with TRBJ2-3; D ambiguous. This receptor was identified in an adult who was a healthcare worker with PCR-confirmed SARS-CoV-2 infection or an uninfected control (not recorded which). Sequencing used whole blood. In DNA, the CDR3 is TGTGCCAGCCGCAGGACGGGTGCTAGCACAGATACGCAGTATTTT. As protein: CASRRTGASTDTQYF.